The present entry profiles one T cell receptor (beta chain) with its context. Its antigen is as yet unknown. Germline trimming cut 2 bases from V and 1 base from J; bases unmatched to any gene: 4. The germline V gene has CDR1 LGHDT and CDR2 YNNKEL (reference sequence). The CDR3 length is 15 residues. Unique molecular identifiers were incorporated into the prepared TCRbeta library. TCRdb re-called the PCR reads through MiXCR, storing one row per CDR3 protein. The sample holds 70,000 to 95,000 distinct CDR3 sequences, about a sixth seen once. These data belong to a study of T-cell reconstitution after alpha-beta-depleted transplantation in children. Study outcomes and limitations: Alpha-beta T cells about two months after transplant reportedly derived from several hundred expanded graft clones. Newly generated T cells supplied most T-cell counts and diversity one year post-transplant.

The chain recombines TRBV3-1 with TRBJ1-1; TRBD1 matches 7 bases. The material sequenced was PBMCs, mostly from graft donor cells, taken 360 days after TCRalphabeta/CD19-depleted stem cell transplant. The sequence was collected from a male patient aged 2 to 9 who had a stem cell transplant for acute lymphoblastic leukemia, so the T cells may come from the graft donor. The CDR3 nucleotides are TGTGCCAGCAGCCAAAGGGGACAGACGAACACTGAAGCTTTCTTT. Encoded protein: CASSQRGQTNTEAFF.